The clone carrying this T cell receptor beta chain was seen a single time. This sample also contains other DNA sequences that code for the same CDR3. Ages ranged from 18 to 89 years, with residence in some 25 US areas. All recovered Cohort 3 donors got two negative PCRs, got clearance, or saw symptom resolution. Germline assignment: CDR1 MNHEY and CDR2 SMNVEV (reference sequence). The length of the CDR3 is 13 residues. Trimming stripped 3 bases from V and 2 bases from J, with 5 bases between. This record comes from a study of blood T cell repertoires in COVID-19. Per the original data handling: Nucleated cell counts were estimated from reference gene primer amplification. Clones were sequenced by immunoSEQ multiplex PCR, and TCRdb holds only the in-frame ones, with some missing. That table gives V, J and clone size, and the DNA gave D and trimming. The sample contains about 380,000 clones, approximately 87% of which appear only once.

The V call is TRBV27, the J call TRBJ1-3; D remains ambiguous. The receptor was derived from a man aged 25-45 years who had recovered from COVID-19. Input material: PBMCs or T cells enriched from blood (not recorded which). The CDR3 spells CASSFGPGNTIYF. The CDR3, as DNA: TGTGCCAGCAGTTTCGGTCCTGGAAACACCATATATTTT.